Shown below are 27 T cell receptor beta chains from a single sample sequenced in a study of neoadjuvant anti-PD-1 for oral cavity cancer. Repertoires were generated with immunoSEQ multiplex PCR, while TCRdb's copy carries only in-frame clones and drops some. The data contain around 12,000 clones, 50% to 65% of them seen just once; the ten biggest clones take up 9% to 15%. The material sequenced was tumor tissue, taken before nivolumab (anti-PD-1) treatment. Receptors originate from a person between 40 and 85 years old with oral cavity squamous cell carcinoma.

This clone was detected only a few times. The chain carries TRBV4-1 and TRBJ2-3; TRBD1 agrees at 10 bases. The CDR3 loop spans 16 amino acids. Germline V gives CDR1 MGHRA, CDR2 YSYEKL. The junction had 2 bases not matched to a gene; V was cut back by 1 base and J by 1 base. In DNA, the CDR3 is TGCGCCAGCAGCCAAGTAGGGACAGGGGGCACAGATACGCAGTATTTT. This codes for CASSQVGTGGTDTQYF.

The chain is built from TRBV27 and TRBJ2-7; no definite D call. Per germline, CDR1 MNHEY and CDR2 SMNVEV (reference sequence). The CDR3 length is 14 residues. Between the trimmed V and J ends, which lost 2 bases and 6 bases, there was a span of 14 bases. The CDR3 DNA follows: TGTGCCAGCAGTTTAAGTCCTCTAGTTGCCGAGCAGTACTTC. It codes for CASSLSPLVAEQYF.

V gene TRBV6-1 combines with J gene TRBJ2-3, with 8 bases that match TRBD1. The ends lost 6 bases at V and 0 bases at J; junction bases unmatched: 5. Germline loops: CDR1 MNHNS, CDR2 SASEGT. The CDR3 runs to 15 residues. Here the CDR3 DNA reads TGTGCCAGCAGCCCCAGGGGGCCCAGCACAGATACGCAGTATTTT. It yields the protein CASSPRGPSTDTQYF.

CDR3 sequence (DNA): TGTGCCAGCAGTGCTAGCCTGGGGAATGAGCAGTTCTTC. Its protein product is CASSASLGNEQFF. The V call is TRBV27, the J call TRBJ2-1; D is possibly TRBD2 (5 bases). Trimming pared 5 bases from V and 7 bases from J, leaving 12 bases between. The germline CDR1 and CDR2 sequences are MNHEY and SMNVEV (reference sequence). CDR3 length: 13 amino acids.

This clone has more than one count but fewer than ten. The chain links TRBV6-6 to TRBJ1-2; 8 bases align to TRBD1. The length of the CDR3 is 13 residues. V trimming: 6 bases; J trimming: 6 bases; junction bases outside the gene matches: 6. Germline loops: CDR1 MNHNY, CDR2 SVGAGI (reference sequence). Here the CDR3 DNA reads TGTGCCAGCAGCCGCGACAGGGGACATGGCTACACCTTC. This codes for CASSRDRGHGYTF.

This clone was detected only a few times. The chain combines TRBV6-5 with TRBJ2-1, with D possibly being TRBD1 (5 bases). Germline CDR1 reads MNHEY; CDR2 reads SVGAGI. Between the trimmed V and J ends, which lost 7 bases and 10 bases, there was a span of 8 bases. CDR3 length: 10 residues. DNA of the CDR3: TGTGCCAGCAAAGGGGAAGAGCAGTTCTTC. It yields the protein CASKGEEQFF.

V usage is TRBV4-1 and J usage is TRBJ2-4; 10 bases align to TRBD2. This CDR3 spans 22 amino acids. The ends lost 3 bases at V and 0 bases at J; junction bases unmatched: 20. Germline V gene sequence: CDR1 MGHRA, CDR2 YSYEKL. CDR3 in DNA: TGCGCCAGCAGCCAGCTAGCGGGAGCACCAAATTCCACTATTGGAGCCAAAAACATTCAGTACTTC. Translating gives CASSQLAGAPNSTIGAKNIQYF.

Comments on this clone: Other DNA sequences in the sample encode the same CDR3. The chain joins TRBV18 to TRBJ2-7, with a tentative D call TRBD1 (6 bases). This CDR3 has 14 residues. Looked up from germline, CDR1 is KGHSH and CDR2 is LQKENI. V lost 3 bases to trimming and J lost 3 bases, with 12 bases between them. CDR3 DNA: TGTGCCAGCTCACCCCGGGACACCGACTACGAGCAGTACTTC. Translation gives CASSPRDTDYEQYF. The full variable domain, in which reference TRBV18 and TRBJ2-7 provide the parts outside the CDR3, is NAGVMQNPRHLVRRRGQEARLRCSPMKGHSHVYWYRQLPEEGLKFMVYLQKENIIDESGMPKERFSAEFPKEGPSILRIQQVVRGDSAAYFCASSPRDTDYEQYFGPGTRLTVT.

The chain carries TRBV6-1 and TRBJ1-2, with a tentative D call TRBD1 (6 bases). The germline V gene has CDR1 MNHNS and CDR2 SASEGT. The CDR3 consists of 13 residues. V shed 6 bases and J shed 6 bases, with 14 bases lying between them. CDR3 amino acids: CASSPGQRDGYTF. The CDR3 DNA sequence: TGTGCCAGCAGCCCTGGACAGAGAGATGGCTACACCTTC.

The gene calls are TRBV7-6 and TRBJ2-5; tentatively, D is TRBD2 (6 bases). The CDR3 sequence is 15 residues long. Trimming took off 0 bases at V and 0 bases at J, with 8 bases between the two ends. CDR1 is SGHVS, CDR2 FNYEAQ, per germline. CDR3 sequence: CASSLAGTYQETQYF. In DNA, the CDR3 is TGTGCCAGCAGCTTAGCAGGGACTTACCAAGAGACCCAGTACTTC.

The chain joins TRBV7-8 to TRBJ1-5, with unresolved D. Germline-derived CDR1 and CDR2 are SGHVS and FQNEAQ. This CDR3 is 13 amino acids long. The V gene lost 5 bases and the J gene lost 3 bases, with 8 bases spanning the gap. The CDR3 sequence: CASSHKPNQPQHF. The CDR3 DNA reads TGTGCCAGCAGCCACAAACCCAATCAGCCCCAGCATTTT.

The chain couples TRBV28 to TRBJ2-5; D call uncertain. With 11 bases removed from V and 2 bases from J, the gap between germline ends came to 15 bases. This CDR3 has 13 residues. The germline gives CDR1 MDHEN, CDR2 SYDVKM. CDR3 coding DNA: TGTGCCGGATCCCCCCGCGTACAAGAGACCCAGTACTTC. Translated, it gives CAGSPRVQETQYF.

The rearrangement uses TRBV18 and TRBJ2-5, with D possibly matching TRBD1 (6 bases). The CDR3 contains 15 residues. CDR1 is KGHSH and CDR2 is LQKENI in the germline V gene. V shed 2 bases and J shed 2 bases, with 12 bases lying between them. CDR3 DNA: TGTGCCAGCTCACCAGATGAGGGGGTACAAGAGACCCAGTACTTC. It yields the protein CASSPDEGVQETQYF.

The V call is TRBV19, the J call TRBJ1-1; D is unclear. This CDR3 comprises 14 residues. Deletions cut 3 bases from V and 2 bases from J, with 10 bases between. Germline V lookup: CDR1 LNHDA, CDR2 SQIVND (reference sequence). CDR3 in amino acids: CASSIYGINTEAFF. CDR3 DNA sequence: TGTGCCAGTAGTATTTATGGGATTAACACTGAAGCTTTCTTT.

By sample share, this clone is medium-sized. The V call is TRBV6-5, the J call TRBJ2-1; TRBD1 aligns across 9 bases. There are 12 residues in the CDR3. J lost 9 bases, V lost 6 bases, and 3 bases had no gene match. Germline CDR1 and CDR2: MNHEY and SVGAGI. The CDR3 DNA reads TGTGCCAGCAGGGACAGGGGAGGTGAGCAGTTCTTC. Its protein is CASRDRGGEQFF.

This rearrangement joins TRBV11-3 to TRBJ2-3; D possibly matches TRBD1 or TRBD2 (6 bases each). The CDR3 sequence is 12 residues long. The germline V and J ends were trimmed by 5 bases and 4 bases, with 7 bases remaining between them. Germline V gene sequence: CDR1 SGHNT, CDR2 YENEEA. The CDR3 spells CASSRGPDTQYF. The CDR3 region has the DNA TGTGCCAGCAGCCGGGGGCCAGATACGCAGTATTTT.

The rearrangement links TRBV2 to TRBJ2-7; TRBD1 matches 8 bases. V was clipped by 4 bases and J by 0 bases; unmatched bases: 2. The CDR3 loop spans 14 amino acids. The V gene's germline CDR1 is SNHLY and CDR2 FYNNEI. CDR3 coding DNA: TGTGCCAGCAGTGTACAGGGGGGCTCCTACGAGCAGTACTTC. The encoded protein is CASSVQGGSYEQYF. The entire variable domain, with the rest obtained from reference TRBV2 and TRBJ2-7, is as follows: EPEVTQTPSHQVTQMGQEVILRCVPISNHLYFYWYRQILGQKVEFLVSFYNNEISEKSEIFDDQFSVERPDGSNFTLKIRSTKLEDSAMYFCASSVQGGSYEQYFGPGTRLTVT.

In nucleotides, the CDR3 is TGTGCCAGCAGCTTAGCGATGGGCTACGAGCAGTACTTC. Translated: CASSLAMGYEQYF. The rearrangement joins TRBV7-9 to TRBJ2-7; D is uncertain. V gave up 0 bases and J gave up 3 bases, with 6 bases separating them. This CDR3 comprises 13 residues. Germline CDR1 is SEHNR and CDR2 is FQNEAQ (reference sequence).

This sequence joins TRBV4-1 and TRBJ1-1; D might be TRBD1 (6 bases). The CDR3 is made up of 14 amino acids. Germline lookup yields CDR1 MGHRA and CDR2 YSYEKL. The V gene lost 0 bases and the J gene lost 4 bases, with 9 bases spanning the gap. The CDR3 bases are TGCGCCAGCAGCCAAGAGCAGGGGATCACTGAAGCTTTCTTT. It yields the protein CASSQEQGITEAFF.

This rearrangement joins TRBV5-6 to TRBJ2-1, with 7 bases identical to TRBD2. V was pared by 3 bases and J by 14 bases, with 5 bases of the junction left unmatched. Germline V CDR1 and CDR2: SGHDT, YYEEEE. The CDR3 has 11 amino acids. Here the CDR3 reads CASSSGTMEFF. The CDR3 coding sequence is TGTGCCAGCAGCTCCGGGACTATGGAGTTCTTC.

This clone was counted a few times. The rearrangement joins TRBV7-9 to TRBJ2-7; D is undetermined. The CDR3 spans 13 residues. Trimming took 5 bases from V and 3 from J, leaving 11 bases between them. Germline V CDR1 and CDR2: SEHNR, FQNEAQ (reference sequence). This CDR3 is CASSPGPIYEQYF. The CDR3 nucleotides read TGTGCCAGCAGCCCAGGACCGATCTACGAGCAGTACTTC.

This clone was detected only a few times. V and J are TRBV7-8 and TRBJ1-2, with TRBD1 identical over 7 bases. Trimming took 5 bases from V and 4 from J; bases not matched to a gene: 4. The CDR3 runs 13 residues. CDR1 is SGHVS, CDR2 FQNEAQ, per germline. CDR3 in DNA: TGTGCCAGCAGCCCCAGGGGGTCCTATGGCTACACCTTC. It yields the protein CASSPRGSYGYTF.

The V call is TRBV14, the J call TRBJ2-7; D may match TRBD1 or TRBD2 (6 bases each). The germline V gene encodes CDR1 SGHDN and CDR2 FVKESK. The CDR3 contains 16 residues. Trimming removed 1 base from V and 6 bases from J, with 19 bases in between. This CDR3 is CASSQVPGEKTGEQYF. Written as DNA, the CDR3 is TGTGCCAGCAGCCAAGTCCCGGGGGAGAAGACAGGCGAGCAGTACTTC.

This chain connects TRBV5-4 to TRBJ2-1; 9 nucleotides match TRBD1. Germline-derived CDR1 and CDR2 are SGHNT and YYREEE (reference sequence). CDR3 length: 14 residues. J lost 8 bases, V lost 4 bases, and 7 bases had no gene match. The CDR3 coding sequence is TGTGCCAGCAGCCCGAGACAGGGGGGGCATGAGCAGTTCTTC. This codes for CASSPRQGGHEQFF.

The chain is built from TRBV6-1 and TRBJ2-3; TRBD2 matches 16 bases. Per germline, CDR1 MNHNS and CDR2 SASEGT. V dropped 3 bases and J dropped 6; count of bases not matched to a gene: 9. The CDR3 consists of 18 residues. CDR3 sequence (DNA): TGTGCCAGCAGTGATCCTGGGACTAGCGGGAGGGCCACCGATACGCAGTATTTT. This translates into CASSDPGTSGRATDTQYF.

The chain combines TRBV25-1 with TRBJ2-2; 9 nucleotides align to TRBD2. CDR3 length: 17 amino acids. Per germline, CDR1 MGHDK and CDR2 SYGVNS. The V gene end was trimmed by 2 bases and the J gene end by 4 bases; junction bases not matched to a gene: 8. CDR3 in DNA: TGTGCCAGCAGTGAACCCTACGGACTAGCGAGCACCGGGGAGCTGTTTTTT. It codes for CASSEPYGLASTGELFF.

V usage is TRBV10-1 and J usage is TRBJ1-1; no definite D call. This CDR3 region has 13 residues. The V end lost 3 bases, the J end lost 5 bases, and 10 bases lay between the germline ends. Germline V lookup: CDR1 WNHNN, CDR2 SYGVQD (reference sequence). In DNA, the CDR3 is TGCGCCAGCAGTGAAGGTCGGTGGACTGAAGCTTTCTTT. Protein product: CASSEGRWTEAFF.